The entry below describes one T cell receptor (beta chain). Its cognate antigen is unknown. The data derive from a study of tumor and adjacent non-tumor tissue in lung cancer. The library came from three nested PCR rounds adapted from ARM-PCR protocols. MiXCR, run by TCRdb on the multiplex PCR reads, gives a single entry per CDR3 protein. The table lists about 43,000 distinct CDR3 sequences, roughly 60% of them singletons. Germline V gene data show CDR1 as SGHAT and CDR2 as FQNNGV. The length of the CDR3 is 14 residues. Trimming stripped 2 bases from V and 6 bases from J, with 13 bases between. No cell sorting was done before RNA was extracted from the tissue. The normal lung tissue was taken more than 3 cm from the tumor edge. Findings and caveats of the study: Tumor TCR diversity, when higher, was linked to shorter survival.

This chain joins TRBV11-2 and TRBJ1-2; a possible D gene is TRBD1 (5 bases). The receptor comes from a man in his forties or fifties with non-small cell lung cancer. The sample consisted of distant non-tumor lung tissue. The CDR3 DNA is TGTGCCAGCAGCTTAATAGCGCAAGGGGATGGCTACACCTTC. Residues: CASSLIAQGDGYTF. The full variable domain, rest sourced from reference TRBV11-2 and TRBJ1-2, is EAGVAQSPRYKIIEKRQSVAFWCNPISGHATLYWYQQILGQGPKLLIQFQNNGVVDDSQLPKDRFSAERLKGVDSTLKIQPAKLEDSAVYLCASSLIAQGDGYTFGSGTRLTVV.